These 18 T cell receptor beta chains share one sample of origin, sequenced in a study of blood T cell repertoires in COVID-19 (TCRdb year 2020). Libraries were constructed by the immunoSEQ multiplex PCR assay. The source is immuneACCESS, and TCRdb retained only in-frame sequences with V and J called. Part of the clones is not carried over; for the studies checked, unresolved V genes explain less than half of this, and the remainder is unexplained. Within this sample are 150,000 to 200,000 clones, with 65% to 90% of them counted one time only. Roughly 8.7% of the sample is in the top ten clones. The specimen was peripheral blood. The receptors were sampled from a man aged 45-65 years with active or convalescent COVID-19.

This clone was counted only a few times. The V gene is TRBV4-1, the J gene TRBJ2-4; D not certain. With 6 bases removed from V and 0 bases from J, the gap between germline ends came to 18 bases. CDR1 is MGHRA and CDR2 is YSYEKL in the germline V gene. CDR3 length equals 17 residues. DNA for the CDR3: TGCGCCAGCAGACCCTCGGAGAAGGAACTAGCCAAAAACATTCAGTACTTC. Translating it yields CASRPSEKELAKNIQYF.

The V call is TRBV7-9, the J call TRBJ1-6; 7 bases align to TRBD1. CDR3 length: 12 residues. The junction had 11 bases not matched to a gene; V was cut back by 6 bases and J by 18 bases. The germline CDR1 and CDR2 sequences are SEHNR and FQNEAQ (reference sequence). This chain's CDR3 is CASRRDSKTYHF. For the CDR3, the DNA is TGTGCCAGCAGGCGGGACAGTAAGACTTACCACTTT.

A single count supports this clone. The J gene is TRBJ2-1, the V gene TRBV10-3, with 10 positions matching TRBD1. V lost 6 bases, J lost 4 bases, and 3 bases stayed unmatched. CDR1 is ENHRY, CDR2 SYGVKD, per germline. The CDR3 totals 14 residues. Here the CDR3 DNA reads TGTGCCATCAGGGGACAGGGGCAATACAATGAGCAGTTCTTC. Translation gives CAIRGQGQYNEQFF.

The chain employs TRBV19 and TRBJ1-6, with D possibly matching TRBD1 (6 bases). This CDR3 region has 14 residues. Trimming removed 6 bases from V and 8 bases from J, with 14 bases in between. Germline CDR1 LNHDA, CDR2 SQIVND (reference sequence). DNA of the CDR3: TGTGCCAGTAGCACCGGGACAATCGATTCACCCCTCCACTTT. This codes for CASSTGTIDSPLHF.

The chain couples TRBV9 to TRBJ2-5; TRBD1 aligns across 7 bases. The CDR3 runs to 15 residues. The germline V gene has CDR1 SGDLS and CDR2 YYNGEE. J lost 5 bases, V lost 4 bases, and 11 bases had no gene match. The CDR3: CASSPRQGPWETQYF. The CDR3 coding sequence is TGTGCCAGCAGCCCCCGACAGGGTCCCTGGGAGACCCAGTACTTC.

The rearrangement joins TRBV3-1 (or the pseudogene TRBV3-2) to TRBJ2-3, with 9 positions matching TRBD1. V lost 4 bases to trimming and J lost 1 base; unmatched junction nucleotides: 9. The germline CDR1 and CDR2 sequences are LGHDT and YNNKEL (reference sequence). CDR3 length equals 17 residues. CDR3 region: CASSPSGGQGRTDTQYF. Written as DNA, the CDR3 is TGTGCCAGCAGCCCAAGTGGGGGACAGGGCCGCACAGATACGCAGTATTTT.

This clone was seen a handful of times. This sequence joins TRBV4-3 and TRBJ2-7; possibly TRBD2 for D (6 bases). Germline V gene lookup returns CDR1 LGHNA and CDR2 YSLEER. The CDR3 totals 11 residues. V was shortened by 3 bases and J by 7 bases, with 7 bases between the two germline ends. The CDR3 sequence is CASSHGGEQYF. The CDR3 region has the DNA TGCGCCAGCAGCCATGGGGGGGAGCAGTACTTC.

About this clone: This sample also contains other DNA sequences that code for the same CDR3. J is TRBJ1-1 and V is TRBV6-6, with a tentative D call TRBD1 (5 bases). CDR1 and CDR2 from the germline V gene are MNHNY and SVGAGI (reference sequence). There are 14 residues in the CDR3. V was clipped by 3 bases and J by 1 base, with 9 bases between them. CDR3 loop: CASSYGQGNTEAFF. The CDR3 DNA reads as TGTGCCAGCAGTTATGGGCAGGGGAACACTGAAGCTTTCTTT.

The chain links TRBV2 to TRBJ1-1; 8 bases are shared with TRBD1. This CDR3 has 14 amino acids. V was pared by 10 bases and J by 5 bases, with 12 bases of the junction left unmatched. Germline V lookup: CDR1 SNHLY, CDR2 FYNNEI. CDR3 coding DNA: TGTGCCACCGCCGAACAGGGGGTTGGGACTGAAGCTTTCTTT. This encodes CATAEQGVGTEAFF. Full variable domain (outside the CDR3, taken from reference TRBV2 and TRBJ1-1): EPEVTQTPSHQVTQMGQEVILRCVPISNHLYFYWYRQILGQKVEFLVSFYNNEISEKSEIFDDQFSVERPDGSNFTLKIRSTKLEDSAMYFCATAEQGVGTEAFFGQGTRLTVV.

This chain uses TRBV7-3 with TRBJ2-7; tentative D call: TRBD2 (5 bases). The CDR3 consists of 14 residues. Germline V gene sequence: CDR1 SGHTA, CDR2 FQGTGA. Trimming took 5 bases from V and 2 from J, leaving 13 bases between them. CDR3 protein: CASSTQDGTYEQYF. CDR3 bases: TGTGCCAGCAGCACTCAGGACGGGACCTACGAGCAGTACTTC.

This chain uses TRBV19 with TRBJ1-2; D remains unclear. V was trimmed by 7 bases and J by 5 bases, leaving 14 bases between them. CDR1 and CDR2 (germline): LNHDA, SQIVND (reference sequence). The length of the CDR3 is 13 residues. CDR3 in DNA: TGTGCCAGTATTACTCCGGGGTTTTATGGCTACACCTTC. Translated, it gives CASITPGFYGYTF.

This chain's CDR3 is CSASLAGGPDEQYF. In DNA, the CDR3 is TGCAGTGCTAGTTTGGCGGGAGGGCCGGACGAGCAGTACTTC. The genes are TRBV20-1 and TRBJ2-7, with 9 bases aligning to TRBD2. The CDR3 sequence is 14 residues long. Trimming took 3 bases from V and 5 from J; bases not matched to a gene: 8. Per the germline V gene, CDR1 is DFQATT and CDR2 is SNEGSKA (reference sequence).

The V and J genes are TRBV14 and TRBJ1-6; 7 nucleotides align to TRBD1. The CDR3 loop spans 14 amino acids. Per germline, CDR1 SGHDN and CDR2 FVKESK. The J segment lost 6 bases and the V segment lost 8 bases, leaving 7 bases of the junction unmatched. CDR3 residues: CASALQGSNSPLHF. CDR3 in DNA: TGTGCCAGCGCCCTACAGGGGAGTAATTCACCCCTCCACTTT.

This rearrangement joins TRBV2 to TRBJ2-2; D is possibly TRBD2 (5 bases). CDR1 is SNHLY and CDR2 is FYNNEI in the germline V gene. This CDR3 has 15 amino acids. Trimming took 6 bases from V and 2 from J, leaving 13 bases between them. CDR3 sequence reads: CASRVRTGNTGELFF. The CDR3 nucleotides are TGTGCCAGCAGGGTCCGGACGGGAAACACCGGGGAGCTGTTTTTT. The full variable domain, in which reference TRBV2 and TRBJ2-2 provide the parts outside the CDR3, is EPEVTQTPSHQVTQMGQEVILRCVPISNHLYFYWYRQILGQKVEFLVSFYNNEISEKSEIFDDQFSVERPDGSNFTLKIRSTKLEDSAMYFCASRVRTGNTGELFFGEGSRLTVL.

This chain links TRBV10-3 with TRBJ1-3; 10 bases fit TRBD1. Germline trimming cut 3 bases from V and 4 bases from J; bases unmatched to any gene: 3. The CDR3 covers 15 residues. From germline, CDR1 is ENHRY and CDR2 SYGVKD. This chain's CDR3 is CAISDRTGGGNTIYF. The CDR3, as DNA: TGTGCCATCAGTGACCGGACAGGGGGAGGAAACACCATATATTTT.

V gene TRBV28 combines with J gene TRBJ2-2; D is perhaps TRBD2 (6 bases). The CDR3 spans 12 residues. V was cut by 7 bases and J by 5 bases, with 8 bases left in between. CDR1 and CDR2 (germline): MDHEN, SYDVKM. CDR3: CASKAGTGELFF. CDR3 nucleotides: TGTGCCAGCAAGGCGGGGACCGGGGAGCTGTTTTTT. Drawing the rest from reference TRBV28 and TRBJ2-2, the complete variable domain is DVKVTQSSRYLVKRTGEKVFLECVQDMDHENMFWYRQDPGLGLRLIYFSYDVKMKEKGDIPEGYSVSREKKERFSLILESASTNQTSMYLCASKAGTGELFFGEGSRLTVL.

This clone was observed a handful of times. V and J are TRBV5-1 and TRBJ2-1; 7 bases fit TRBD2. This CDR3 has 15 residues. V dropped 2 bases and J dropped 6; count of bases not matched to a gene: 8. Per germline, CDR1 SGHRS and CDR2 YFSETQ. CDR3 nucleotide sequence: TGCGCCAGCAGCTTTGGTCTAGCGGTCGCCAATGAGCAGTTCTTC. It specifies CASSFGLAVANEQFF.

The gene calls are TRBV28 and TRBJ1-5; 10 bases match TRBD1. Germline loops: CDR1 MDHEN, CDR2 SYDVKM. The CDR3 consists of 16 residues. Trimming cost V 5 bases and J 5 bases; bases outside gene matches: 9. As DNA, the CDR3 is TGTGCCAGCAGTCCCCCGACAGGGGGCTCGGATCAGCCCCAGCATTTT. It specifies CASSPPTGGSDQPQHF.